Listed below are T cell receptor beta chains from one sample, sequenced in a study of OX40 agonist ivuxolimab in advanced cancers. The method was immunoSEQ multiplex PCR; TCRdb's version includes in-frame clones alone and lacks a portion of them. Among under 80,000 clones listed, 65% to 90% were seen once. Sequenced material: CD4+ or CD8+ T cells sorted from blood, taken in a trial of the OX40 agonist ivuxolimab. All receptors come from an adult with an advanced solid tumor such as melanoma, head and neck, liver or kidney cancer. Each CDR3 is given with its conserved first and last residue. D genes are given only for firm matches. Clone size is not always given. Where it is, it says once, few, many or a class for expanded clones.

V gene,D gene,J gene,clone size,CDR3 DNA,CDR3 protein
TRBV11-2,NA,TRBJ1-5,NA,TGTGCCAGCAGCTTAGATCGTGGTCAGCCCCAGCATTTT,CASSLDRGQPQHF
TRBV19,NA,TRBJ1-1,NA,TGTGCCAGTAGTTTTCAACAGAACACTGAAGCTTTCTTT,CASSFQQNTEAFF
TRBV5-5,TRBD1,TRBJ2-1,NA,TGTGCCAGCAGCGGCGGGGACAGGGTAAAAAACAATGAGCAGTTCTTC,CASSGGDRVKNNEQFF
TRBV5-1,NA,TRBJ2-7,once,TGCGCCAGCAGCTTTGATGCCGGTAGCTCCTACGAGCAGTACTTC,CASSFDAGSSYEQYF
TRBV2,NA,TRBJ1-2,NA,TGTGCCAGCGGGACTATACGGGGCTACACCTTC,CASGTIRGYTF
TRBV7-9,TRBD1,TRBJ1-5,few,TGTGCCAGCAGCTCCTCTAGGGGACAGGGCAATCAGCCCCAGCATTTT,CASSSSRGQGNQPQHF
TRBV11-1,TRBD2,TRBJ2-5,NA,TGTGCCAGCAGGGAAACGCGGACTAGCGCCCAAGAGACCCAGTACTTC,CASRETRTSAQETQYF
TRBV20-1,NA,TRBJ2-4,NA,TGCAGTGCTAGCGCAGGTCCTATTCAGTACTTC,CSASAGPIQYF
TRBV27,TRBD1,TRBJ1-6,NA,TGTGCCAGCAGTTTCTACAGGGGGAGAGAATCACCCCTCCACTTT,CASSFYRGRESPLHF
TRBV2,TRBD2,TRBJ2-5,NA,TGTGCCAGCAGAGTAGCGGGGGTGCCCCAAGAGACCCAGTACTTC,CASRVAGVPQETQYF
TRBV5-1,NA,TRBJ2-6,NA,TGCGCCAGCAGCTTGGAACAGCCTGGGGCCAACGTCCTGACTTTC,CASSLEQPGANVLTF
TRBV11-3,NA,TRBJ2-7,NA,TGTGCCAGCAGCCGGGACGACAACTCCTACGAGCAGTACTTC,CASSRDDNSYEQYF
TRBV25-1,TRBD1,TRBJ1-3,NA,TGTGCCAGCAGTGAGCAGGGGGCATACACCATATATTTT,CASSEQGAYTIYF
TRBV6-6,NA,TRBJ2-7,NA,TGTGCCAGCAGTTCGGCTTACGAGCAGTACTTC,CASSSAYEQYF
TRBV28,NA,TRBJ1-2,NA,TGTGCCAGCAGAGGGGCTAACTATGGCTACACCTTC,CASRGANYGYTF
TRBV9,TRBD1,TRBJ2-3,NA,TGTGCCAGCGGAGACAGGGGGCGAGCTAGCCGGGACACAGATACGCAGTATTTT,CASGDRGRASRDTDTQYF
TRBV30,TRBD1,TRBJ2-1,few,TGTGCCTGGAGTGGCCGGGACAGGGGCTACAATGAGCAGTTCTTC,CAWSGRDRGYNEQFF
TRBV29-1,NA,TRBJ2-2,NA,TGCAGCGTTGTCTTCAGGGGTCTGAGCGGGGAGCTGTTTTTT,CSVVFRGLSGELFF
TRBV28,NA,TRBJ1-5,NA,TGTGCCAGCAGTTTAGATGGGGGCGTTCGGCCCCAGCATTTT,CASSLDGGVRPQHF
TRBV5-5,NA,TRBJ1-3,once,TGTGCCAGCAGCAGAGAACAGGCCTCTGGAAACACCATATATTTT,CASSREQASGNTIYF
TRBV19,NA,TRBJ1-2,NA,TGTGCCAGCTTCAGACGGGAAAACTATGGCTACACCTTC,CASFRRENYGYTF
TRBV4-2,TRBD2,TRBJ2-2,NA,TGTGCCAGCAGCCAGGGACTAGCGAACAGCGGGACCGGGGAGCTGTTTTTT,CASSQGLANSGTGELFF
TRBV28,TRBD1,TRBJ1-1,NA,TGTGCCAGCACTCAGGCGTCAGGGGGCCTCACTGAAGCTTTCTTT,CASTQASGGLTEAFF
TRBV19,NA,TRBJ1-2,NA,TGTGCCAGTAGTCAGAGGGTAAACTATGGCTACACCTTC,CASSQRVNYGYTF
TRBV6-1,NA,TRBJ2-1,NA,TGTGCCAGCAGTGGGGGGTGGGGCTACAATGAGCAGTTCTTC,CASSGGWGYNEQFF
TRBV10-3,TRBD1,TRBJ2-1,NA,TGTGCCATCAAGGGACAGACCACCAATGAGCAGTTCTTC,CAIKGQTTNEQFF
TRBV7-3,NA,TRBJ2-1,NA,TGTGCCAGCAGCAACTCATTCAATGAGCAGTTCTTC,CASSNSFNEQFF
TRBV5-4,TRBD2,TRBJ2-5,NA,TGTGCCAGCAGCCGGACTAGACAGGAGACCCAGTACTTC,CASSRTRQETQYF
TRBV27,TRBD1,TRBJ2-6,NA,TGTGCCAGCACCCCGGGACAGGGGGCGCTCGGGGCCAACGTCCTGACTTTC,CASTPGQGALGANVLTF
TRBV28,TRBD1,TRBJ1-5,NA,TGTGCCAGCACCTCATGGGGACAGGGGCATCAGCCCCAGCATTTT,CASTSWGQGHQPQHF
TRBV15,NA,TRBJ2-1,NA,TGTGCCACCAGTGAAGGGAGCTCCTACAATGAGCAGTTCTTC,CATSEGSSYNEQFF
TRBV29-1,TRBD1,TRBJ1-1,NA,TGCAGCGGGGGTGGACAGGGGACTGAAGCTTTCTTT,CSGGGQGTEAFF
TRBV5-5,NA,TRBJ2-6,NA,TGTGCCAGCAGCCTGGGACCCAACTCTGGGGCCAACGTCCTGACTTTC,CASSLGPNSGANVLTF
TRBV11-3,TRBD1,TRBJ2-2,NA,TGTGCCAGCAGCACCCGGACAGGTTTCACCGGGGAGCTGTTTTTT,CASSTRTGFTGELFF
TRBV6-1,TRBD2,TRBJ2-1,NA,TGTGCCACCTCCGGGACTAGCGGGGCATACAATGAGCAGTTCTTC,CATSGTSGAYNEQFF
TRBV28,NA,TRBJ2-5,once,TGTGCCAGCAGTTCACAAGAGACCCAGTACTTC,CASSSQETQYF